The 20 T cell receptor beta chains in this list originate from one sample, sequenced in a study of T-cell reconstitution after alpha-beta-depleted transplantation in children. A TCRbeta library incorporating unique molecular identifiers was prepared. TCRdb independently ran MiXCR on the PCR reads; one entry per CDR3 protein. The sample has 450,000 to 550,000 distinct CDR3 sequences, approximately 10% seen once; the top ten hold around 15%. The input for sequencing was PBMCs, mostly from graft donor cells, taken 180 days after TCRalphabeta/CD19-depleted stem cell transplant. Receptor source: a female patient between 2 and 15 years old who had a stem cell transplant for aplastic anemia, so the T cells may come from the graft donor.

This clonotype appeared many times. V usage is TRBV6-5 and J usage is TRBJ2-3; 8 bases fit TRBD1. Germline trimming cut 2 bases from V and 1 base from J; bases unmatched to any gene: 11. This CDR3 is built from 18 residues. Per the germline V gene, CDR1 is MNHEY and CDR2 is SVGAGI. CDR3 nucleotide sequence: TGTGCCAGCAGTTACAGACTACTGACAGGGGCTGGCACAGATACGCAGTATTTT. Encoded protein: CASSYRLLTGAGTDTQYF.

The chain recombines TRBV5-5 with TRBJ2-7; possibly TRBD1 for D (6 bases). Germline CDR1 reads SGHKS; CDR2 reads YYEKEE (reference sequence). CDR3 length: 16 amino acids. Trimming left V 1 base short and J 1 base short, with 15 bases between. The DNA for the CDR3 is TGTGCCAGCAGCTTGCACAGGGTGGTAGAGTCCTACGAGCAGTACTTC. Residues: CASSLHRVVESYEQYF.

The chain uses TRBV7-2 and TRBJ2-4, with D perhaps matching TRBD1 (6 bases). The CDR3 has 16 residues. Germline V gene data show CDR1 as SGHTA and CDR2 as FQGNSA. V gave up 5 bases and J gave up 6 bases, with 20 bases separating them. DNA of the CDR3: TGTGCCAGCAGCGCACCGGGACACCAAGTAGGAAACATTCAGTACTTC. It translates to CASSAPGHQVGNIQYF. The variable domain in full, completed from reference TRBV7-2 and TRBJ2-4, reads GAGVSQSPSNKVTEKGKDVELRCDPISGHTALYWYRQSLGQGLEFLIYFQGNSAPDKSGLPSDRFSAERTGGSVSTLTIQRTQQEDSAVYLCASSAPGHQVGNIQYFGAGTRLSVL.

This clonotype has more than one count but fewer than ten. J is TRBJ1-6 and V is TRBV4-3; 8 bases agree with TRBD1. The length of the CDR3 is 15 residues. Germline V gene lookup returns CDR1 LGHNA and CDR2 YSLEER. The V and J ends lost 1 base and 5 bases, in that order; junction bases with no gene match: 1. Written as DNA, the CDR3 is TGCGCCAGCAGCCAAGGGACAGGGAATAATTCACCCCTCCACTTT. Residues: CASSQGTGNNSPLHF.

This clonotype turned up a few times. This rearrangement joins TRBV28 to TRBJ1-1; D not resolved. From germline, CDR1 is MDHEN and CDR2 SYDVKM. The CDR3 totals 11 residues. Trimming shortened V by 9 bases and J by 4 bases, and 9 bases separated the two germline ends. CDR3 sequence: CASSETTEAFF. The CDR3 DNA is TGTGCCAGTAGTGAGACCACTGAAGCTTTCTTT.

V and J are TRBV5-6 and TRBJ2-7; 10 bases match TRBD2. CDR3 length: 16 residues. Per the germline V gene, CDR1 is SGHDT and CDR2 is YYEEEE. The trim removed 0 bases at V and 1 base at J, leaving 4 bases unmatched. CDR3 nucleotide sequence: TGTGCCAGCAGCTTGGAAATTAGCGGGAGGTCCTACGAGCAGTACTTC. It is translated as CASSLEISGRSYEQYF.

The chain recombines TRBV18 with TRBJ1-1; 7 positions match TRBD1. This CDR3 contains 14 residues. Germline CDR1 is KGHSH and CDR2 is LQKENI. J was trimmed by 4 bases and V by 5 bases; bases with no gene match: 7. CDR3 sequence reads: CASSSQGLGTEAFF. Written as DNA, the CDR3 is TGTGCCAGCTCATCACAGGGGCTGGGCACTGAAGCTTTCTTT.

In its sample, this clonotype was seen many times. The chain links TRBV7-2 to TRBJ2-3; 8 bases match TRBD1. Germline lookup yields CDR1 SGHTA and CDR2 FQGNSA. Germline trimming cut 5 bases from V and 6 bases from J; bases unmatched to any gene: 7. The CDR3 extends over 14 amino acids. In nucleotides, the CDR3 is TGTGCCAGCAGCATAAGACAGGGGAGGGATACGCAGTATTTT. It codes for CASSIRQGRDTQYF.

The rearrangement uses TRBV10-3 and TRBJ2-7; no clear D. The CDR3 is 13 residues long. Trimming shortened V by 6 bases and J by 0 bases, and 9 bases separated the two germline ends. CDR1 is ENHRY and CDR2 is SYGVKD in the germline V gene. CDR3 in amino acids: CAISLPSSYEQYF. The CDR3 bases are TGTGCCATCAGCCTACCGAGCTCCTACGAGCAGTACTTC.

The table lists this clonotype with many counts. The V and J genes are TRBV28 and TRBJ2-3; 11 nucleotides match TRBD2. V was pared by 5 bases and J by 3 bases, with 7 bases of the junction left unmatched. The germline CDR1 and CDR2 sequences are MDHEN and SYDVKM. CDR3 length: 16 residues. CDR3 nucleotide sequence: TGTGCCAGCAGTCCCCCTCGGACTAGCGGGACAGATACGCAGTATTTT. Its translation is CASSPPRTSGTDTQYF.

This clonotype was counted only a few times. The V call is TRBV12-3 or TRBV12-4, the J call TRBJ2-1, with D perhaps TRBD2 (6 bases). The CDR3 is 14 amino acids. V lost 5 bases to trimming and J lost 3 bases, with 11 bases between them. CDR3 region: CASSVTRDYNEQFF. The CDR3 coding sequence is TGTGCCAGCAGTGTAACGCGGGACTACAATGAGCAGTTCTTC.

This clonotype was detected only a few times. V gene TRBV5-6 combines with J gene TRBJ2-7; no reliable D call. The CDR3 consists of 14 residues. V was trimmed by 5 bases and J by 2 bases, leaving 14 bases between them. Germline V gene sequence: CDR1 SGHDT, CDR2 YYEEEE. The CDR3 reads CASSVGSYPYEQYV. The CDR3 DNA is TGTGCCAGCAGTGTGGGGTCTTACCCCTACGAGCAGTACGTC.

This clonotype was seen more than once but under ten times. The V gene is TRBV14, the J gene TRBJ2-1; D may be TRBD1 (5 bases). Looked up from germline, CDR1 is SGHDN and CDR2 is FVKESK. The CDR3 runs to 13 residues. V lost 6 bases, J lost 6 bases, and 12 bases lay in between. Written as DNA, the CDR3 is TGTGCCAGCAGTTACCAGGGCGGCAATGAGCAGTTCTTC. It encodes CASSYQGGNEQFF.

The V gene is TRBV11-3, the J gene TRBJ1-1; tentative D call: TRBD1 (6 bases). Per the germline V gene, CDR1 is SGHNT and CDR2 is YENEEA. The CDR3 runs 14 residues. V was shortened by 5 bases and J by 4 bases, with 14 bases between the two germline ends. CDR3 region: CASSPRGRGTEAFF. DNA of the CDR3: TGTGCCAGCAGCCCGAGGGGCAGGGGCACTGAAGCTTTCTTT.

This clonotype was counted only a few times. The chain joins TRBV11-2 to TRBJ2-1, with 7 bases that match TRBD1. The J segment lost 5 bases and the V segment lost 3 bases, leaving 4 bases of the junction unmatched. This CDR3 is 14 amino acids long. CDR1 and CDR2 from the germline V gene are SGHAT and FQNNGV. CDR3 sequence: CASSLDRLDNEQFF. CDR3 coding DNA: TGTGCCAGCAGCTTGGACAGGTTAGACAATGAGCAGTTCTTC.

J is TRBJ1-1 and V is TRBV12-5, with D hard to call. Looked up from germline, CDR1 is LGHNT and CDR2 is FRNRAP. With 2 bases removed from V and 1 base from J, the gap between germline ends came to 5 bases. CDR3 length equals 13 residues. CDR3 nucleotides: TGTGCTAGTGGTTTGACAGAGAACACTGAAGCTTTCTTT. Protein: CASGLTENTEAFF.

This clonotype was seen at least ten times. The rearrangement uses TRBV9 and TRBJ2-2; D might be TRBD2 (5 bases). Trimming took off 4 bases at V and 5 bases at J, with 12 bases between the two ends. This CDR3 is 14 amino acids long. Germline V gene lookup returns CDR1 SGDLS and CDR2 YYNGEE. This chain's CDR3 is CASSSRRETGELFF. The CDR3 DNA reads TGTGCCAGCAGCTCTAGACGGGAAACCGGGGAGCTGTTTTTT.

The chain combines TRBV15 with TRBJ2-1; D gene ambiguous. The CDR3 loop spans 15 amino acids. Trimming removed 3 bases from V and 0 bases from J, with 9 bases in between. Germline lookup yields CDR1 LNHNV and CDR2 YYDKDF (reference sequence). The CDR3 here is CATSSGGSSYNEQFF. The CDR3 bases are TGTGCCACCAGCAGCGGCGGCAGCTCCTACAATGAGCAGTTCTTC.

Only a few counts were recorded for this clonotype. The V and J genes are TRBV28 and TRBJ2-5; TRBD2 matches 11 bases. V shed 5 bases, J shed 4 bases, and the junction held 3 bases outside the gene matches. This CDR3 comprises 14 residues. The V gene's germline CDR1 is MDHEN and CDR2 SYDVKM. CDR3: CASSRLAGLETQYF. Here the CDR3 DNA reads TGTGCCAGCAGTCGACTAGCGGGATTAGAGACCCAGTACTTC.

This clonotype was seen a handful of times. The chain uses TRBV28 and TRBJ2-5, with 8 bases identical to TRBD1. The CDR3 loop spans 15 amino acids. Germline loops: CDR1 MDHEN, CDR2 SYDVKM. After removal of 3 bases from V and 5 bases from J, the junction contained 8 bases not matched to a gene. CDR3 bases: TGTGCCAGCAGTTTCCTCCCCAGGGGGCGGGAGACCCAGTACTTC. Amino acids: CASSFLPRGRETQYF.